This T cell receptor beta chain was observed in a study of T-cell reconstitution after alpha-beta-depleted transplantation in children. Comments on this clonotype: Antigen unknown.

Germline CDR1 SGHRS, CDR2 YFSETQ. Trimming cost V 2 bases and J 1 base; bases outside gene matches: 3. The CDR3 consists of 15 residues. Unique molecular identifiers featured in how the TCRbeta library was prepared. TCRdb analysed the PCR reads with MiXCR anew, one entry per CDR3 protein. The sample lists more than 400,000 distinct CDR3 sequences, around two fifths seen once, with roughly 27% in the top ten. Study observations and caveats: Newly generated T cells supplied most T-cell counts and diversity one year post-transplant. Two months or so post-transplant, alpha-beta T cells reportedly derived from several hundred expanded graft clones.

Sequenced material: PBMCs, taken before TCRalphabeta/CD19-depleted stem cell transplant. V usage is TRBV5-1 and J usage is TRBJ1-2; 9 bases align to TRBD1. The sequence derives from a girl between 2 and 10 years old with aplastic anemia, due to receive a stem cell transplant. CDR3 in amino acids: CASSLSDRGNYGYTF. As DNA, the CDR3 is TGCGCCAGCAGCTTATCGGACAGGGGTAACTATGGCTACACCTTC.